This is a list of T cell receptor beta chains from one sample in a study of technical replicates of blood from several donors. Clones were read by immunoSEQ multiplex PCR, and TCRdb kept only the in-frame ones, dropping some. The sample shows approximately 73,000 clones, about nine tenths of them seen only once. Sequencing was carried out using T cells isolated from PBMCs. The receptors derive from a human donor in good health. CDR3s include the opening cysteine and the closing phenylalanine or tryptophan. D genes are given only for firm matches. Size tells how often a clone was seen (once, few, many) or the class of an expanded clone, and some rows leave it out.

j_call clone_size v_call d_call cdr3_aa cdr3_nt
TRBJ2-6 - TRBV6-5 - CASSYVAAGANVLTF TGTGCCAGCAGTTACGTCGCGGCTGGGGCCAACGTCCTGACTTTC
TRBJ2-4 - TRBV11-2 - CASSPSIEYIQYF TGTGCCAGCAGCCCTAGCATCGAGTACATTCAGTACTTC
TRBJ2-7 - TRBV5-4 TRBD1 CASSRQGVTYEQYF TGTGCCAGCAGCCGACAGGGGGTAACCTACGAGCAGTACTTC
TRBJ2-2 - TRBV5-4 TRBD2 CASSLQLASTGELFF TGTGCCAGCAGCTTACAACTAGCGAGCACCGGGGAGCTGTTTTTT
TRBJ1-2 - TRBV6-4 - CATILPSRRYYGYTF TGTGCCACCATACTGCCCTCAAGGCGGTACTATGGCTACACCTTC
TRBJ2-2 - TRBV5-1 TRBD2 CASSLVAGGNTGELFF TGCGCCAGCAGCTTGGTCGCGGGAGGGAACACCGGGGAGCTGTTTTTT
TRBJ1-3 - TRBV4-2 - CASSQEGRLYSGNTIYF TGTGCCAGCAGCCAAGAAGGCAGGCTTTACTCTGGAAACACCATATATTTT
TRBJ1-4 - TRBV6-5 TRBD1 CASSYEAGGEKLFF TGTGCCAGCAGTTACGAGGCAGGGGGAGAAAAACTGTTTTTT
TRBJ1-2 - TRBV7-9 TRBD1 CASSPGTGNGYTF TGTGCCAGCAGCCCTGGGACAGGGAACGGCTACACCTTC
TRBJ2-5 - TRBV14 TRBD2 CASSQVGAGVWETQYF TGTGCCAGCAGCCAAGTTGGAGCGGGAGTGTGGGAGACCCAGTACTTC
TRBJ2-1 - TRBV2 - CAGGTAPIQQFF TGTGCCGGTGGGACTGCTCCTATACAGCAGTTCTTC
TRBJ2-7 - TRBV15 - CATSRDKGYEQYF TGTGCCACCAGCAGAGATAAGGGGTACGAGCAGTACTTC
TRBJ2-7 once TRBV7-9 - CASRQDLLYEQYF TGTGCCAGCAGACAGGACCTGCTCTACGAGCAGTACTTC
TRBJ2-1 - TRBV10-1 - CASSESRGYNEQFF TGCGCCAGCAGTGAGTCCCGGGGGTACAATGAGCAGTTCTTC
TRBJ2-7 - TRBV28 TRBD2 CASSISSGYSYEQYF TGTGCCAGCAGCATCTCTAGCGGGTACTCCTACGAGCAGTACTTC
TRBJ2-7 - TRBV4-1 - CASRRDRLNSYEQYF TGCGCCAGCAGACGCGACAGGCTAAACTCCTACGAGCAGTACTTC
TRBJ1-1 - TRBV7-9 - CASLLGTEAFF TGTGCCAGCTTACTTGGGACAGAAGCTTTCTTT
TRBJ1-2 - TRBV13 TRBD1 CASSGTDAYGYTF TGTGCCAGCAGCGGGACAGACGCCTATGGCTACACCTTC
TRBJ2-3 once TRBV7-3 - CASSLTITDTQYF TGTGCCAGCAGCTTGACTATCACAGATACGCAGTATTTT
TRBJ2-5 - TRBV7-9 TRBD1 CASSYPKDRGQETQYF TGTGCCAGCAGCTACCCGAAAGACAGGGGACAAGAGACCCAGTACTTC
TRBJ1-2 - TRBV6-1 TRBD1 CASSEWTGLNYGYTF TGTGCCAGCAGTGAATGGACAGGCCTAAACTATGGCTACACCTTC
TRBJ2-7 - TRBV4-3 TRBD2 CASSQDGRVEQYF TGCGCCAGCAGCCAAGATGGGAGGGTCGAGCAGTACTTC
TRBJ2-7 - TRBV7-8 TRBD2 CASSRAGGSSYEQYF TGTGCCAGCAGCCGAGCGGGAGGCAGCTCCTACGAGCAGTACTTC
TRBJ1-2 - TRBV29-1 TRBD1 CSVARDRGNGYTF TGCAGCGTTGCCCGGGACAGGGGGAATGGCTACACCTTC
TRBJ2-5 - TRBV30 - CACDGGQETQYF TGTGCTTGCGACGGGGGCCAAGAGACCCAGTACTTC
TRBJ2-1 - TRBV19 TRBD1 CASSTLQGALGNEQFF TGTGCCAGTAGTACACTACAGGGGGCTTTGGGTAATGAGCAGTTCTTC
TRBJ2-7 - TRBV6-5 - CASSYSFRLSYEQYF TGTGCCAGCAGTTACTCCTTCCGTCTCTCCTACGAGCAGTACTTC
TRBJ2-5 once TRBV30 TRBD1 CAWSTGTIQTQYF TGTGCCTGGTCGACAGGGACGATTCAGACCCAGTACTTC